These 7 T cell receptor beta chains share one sample of origin, sequenced in a study of T cell changes during pregnancy in multiple sclerosis. Generated by immunoSEQ multiplex PCR, the TCRdb table keeps only in-frame clones and is missing some. The profile shows approximately 70,000 clones, 91% of them singletons. Material: peripheral blood, obtained in the first trimester of pregnancy. The receptors shown here come from a female donor with multiple sclerosis, enrolled in a pregnancy study.

This chain links TRBV14 with TRBJ2-7; D perhaps matches TRBD2 (7 bases). V was cut by 2 bases and J by 3 bases, with 14 bases left in between. The CDR3 covers 15 residues. CDR1 SGHDN and CDR2 FVKESK come from the germline V gene. CDR3 nucleotide sequence: TGTGCCAGCAGCCAAACTAGGGGGGGGGACTACGAGCAGTACTTC. As protein: CASSQTRGGDYEQYF.

The chain links TRBV9 to TRBJ1-2; D gene unclear. Germline-derived CDR1 and CDR2 are SGDLS and YYNGEE. Trimming took 2 bases from V and 0 from J, leaving 11 bases between them. This CDR3 contains 15 residues. The CDR3 sequence: CASSVRNDPNYGYTF. The CDR3 bases are TGTGCCAGCAGCGTGAGGAACGACCCTAACTATGGCTACACCTTC.

This clone was seen just once. V and J are TRBV5-6 and TRBJ1-4, with D hard to call. This CDR3 is built from 15 residues. V lost 3 bases and J lost 3, with 12 bases in between. CDR1 SGHDT and CDR2 YYEEEE come from the germline V gene. The CDR3 bases are TGTGCCAGCAGCTCCTTACTGATTCCTAATGAAAAACTGTTTTTT. As protein: CASSSLLIPNEKLFF.

V gene TRBV27 combines with J gene TRBJ2-7, with TRBD1 identical over 7 bases. CDR1 and CDR2 (germline): MNHEY, SMNVEV (reference sequence). This CDR3 is built from 14 residues. V shed 6 bases and J 9 bases; nucleotides not matched to a gene: 14. The DNA for the CDR3 is TGTGCCAGCAGCCATGGGACAGAACTACGAAGGCAGTACTTC. Translating gives CASSHGTELRRQYF.

This chain uses TRBV5-1 with TRBJ2-2; 9 positions agree with TRBD2. V was pared by 7 bases and J by 7 bases, with 8 bases of the junction left unmatched. Germline V lookup: CDR1 SGHRS, CDR2 YFSETQ. This CDR3 has 14 amino acids. This CDR3 reads CASRLAVDLGELFF. DNA for the CDR3: TGCGCCAGCCGACTAGCGGTTGACCTCGGGGAGCTGTTTTTT.

V and J are TRBV19 and TRBJ2-1; 7 bases match TRBD2. V trimming: 5 bases; J trimming: 0 bases; junction bases outside the gene matches: 4. From germline, CDR1 is LNHDA and CDR2 SQIVND (reference sequence). This CDR3 spans 15 amino acids. The CDR3 reads CASSLAGASYNEQFF. DNA for the CDR3: TGTGCCAGTAGTTTAGCGGGTGCCTCCTACAATGAGCAGTTCTTC.

This chain uses TRBV4-1 with TRBJ1-3; 9 nucleotides agree with TRBD1. The CDR3 length is 15 residues. The J segment lost 0 bases and the V segment lost 8 bases, leaving 5 bases of the junction unmatched. Germline CDR1 MGHRA, CDR2 YSYEKL. CDR3: CASRDRVFSGNTIYF. The CDR3 nucleotides read TGCGCCAGCCGGGACAGGGTTTTCTCTGGAAACACCATATATTTT.